A single sample is the source of the 29 T cell receptor beta chains below, sequenced in a study of human T cells and chemical hapten exposure. Specified time point: healthy volunteer bleed at 6 weeks. The study extracted total RNA from unfractionated whole blood. In TCRdb, the RACE reads were re-called with MiXCR into one record per CDR3 protein. Here the sample spans 60,000 to 80,000 distinct CDR3 sequences, roughly 6.6% being singletons. Source material: whole blood. The source of these receptors is a female donor in good health. Some clones in this sample may be carry-over from other donors' samples.

This clonotype has a handful of counts. The chain uses TRBV20-1 and TRBJ2-1; a possible D gene is TRBD2 (6 bases). Germline-derived CDR1 and CDR2 are DFQATT and SNEGSKA (reference sequence). The CDR3 loop spans 15 amino acids. V shed 1 base and J shed 4 bases, with 14 bases lying between them. The DNA of the CDR3 is TGCAGTGCTAGAGTATCAGCGGACTATTACAATGAGCAGTTCTTC. Translated: CSARVSADYYNEQFF.

This chain links TRBV28 with TRBJ2-4, with D perhaps being TRBD1 or TRBD2 (6 bases each). This CDR3 region has 14 residues. V was clipped by 10 bases and J by 0 bases, with 13 bases between them. The germline V gene has CDR1 MDHEN and CDR2 SYDVKM. CDR3 coding DNA: TGTGCCACCCGAGGAGGGGGAGCCAAAAACATTCAGTACTTC. It codes for CATRGGGAKNIQYF.

This clonotype has ten or more counts. The chain recombines TRBV25-1 with TRBJ2-7; 7 bases map to TRBD2. The CDR3 is 13 residues long. Per the germline V gene, CDR1 is MGHDK and CDR2 is SYGVNS. V was pared by 7 bases and J by 6 bases, with 9 bases of the junction left unmatched. The DNA for the CDR3 is TGTGCCAGCACTTTCGCGGGAGTCCCCGAGCAGTACTTC. This encodes CASTFAGVPEQYF.

This clonotype has ten or more counts. The J gene is TRBJ1-1, the V gene TRBV12-3 or TRBV12-4, with D possibly being TRBD1 (5 bases). CDR3 size: 14 residues. The germline V and J ends were trimmed by 7 bases and 2 bases, with 14 bases remaining between them. In DNA form, the CDR3 reads TGTGCCAGCATCCGAATGGGGGGAAACACTGAAGCTTTCTTT. Protein: CASIRMGGNTEAFF.

This clonotype was observed many times. V usage is TRBV6-2 or TRBV6-3 and J usage is TRBJ1-2; TRBD1 agrees at 7 bases. Germline-derived CDR1 and CDR2 are MNHEY and SVGEGT. J was trimmed by 4 bases and V by 6 bases; bases with no gene match: 8. There are 14 residues in the CDR3. Here the CDR3 reads CASSVPGQFYGYTF. The CDR3 coding sequence is TGTGCCAGCAGCGTTCCGGGACAGTTCTATGGCTACACCTTC.

This clonotype was counted ten times or more. The chain joins TRBV3-1 to TRBJ2-3, with 7 bases aligning to TRBD2. CDR3 length: 17 residues. The germline gives CDR1 LGHDT, CDR2 YNNKEL (reference sequence). The V segment lost 0 bases and the J segment 3 bases; nucleotides outside the gene matches: 9. CDR3 in DNA: TGTGCCAGCAGCCAAGATCTAGCGGATCTAGGTACAGATACGCAGTATTTT. Translating gives CASSQDLADLGTDTQYF.

There are many counts of this clonotype. The chain employs TRBV21-1 and TRBJ2-7; the table's D call TRBD2 went unverified against the DNA. TRBV21-1 is recorded as a pseudogene. The CDR3 spans 16 residues. The chain's CDR3 is CASSKASLAGAYEQYF. The DNA of the CDR3 is TGTGCCAGCAGCAAAGCGAGCTTAGCGGGAGCCTACGAGCAGTACTTC.

This clonotype was counted many times. The chain joins TRBV29-1 to TRBJ2-7; D unresolved. The CDR3 extends over 14 amino acids. Germline V gives CDR1 SQVTM, CDR2 ANQGSEA. Between the trimmed V and J ends, which lost 7 bases and 0 bases, there was a span of 16 bases. In DNA form, the CDR3 reads TGCAGCGCCTCCACGGCTCCAGACTCCTACGAGCAGTACTTC. Translating it yields CSASTAPDSYEQYF.

This clonotype was recorded many times. The rearrangement joins TRBV20-1 to TRBJ1-6, with a weak D call TRBD1 (6 bases). Germline V gene sequence: CDR1 DFQATT, CDR2 SNEGSKA (reference sequence). With 6 bases removed from V and 7 bases from J, the gap between germline ends came to 13 bases. CDR3 length: 13 amino acids. CDR3 residues: CSAQLGGNSPLHF. In DNA, the CDR3 is TGCAGTGCACAGTTGGGGGGCAATTCACCCCTCCACTTT.

A few counts support this clonotype. This chain joins TRBV12-3 or TRBV12-4 and TRBJ2-5, with D perhaps matching TRBD1 or TRBD2 (5 bases each). This CDR3 region has 12 residues. Trimming pared 5 bases from V and 4 bases from J, leaving 8 bases between. Written as DNA, the CDR3 is TGTGCCAGCAGTCCGGGGACAGAGACCCAGTACTTC. Translated, it gives CASSPGTETQYF.

The chain employs TRBV30 and TRBJ1-1; no firm D call. The germline V and J ends were trimmed by 5 bases and 7 bases, with 11 bases remaining between them. The CDR3 has 11 amino acids. Per the germline V gene, CDR1 is GTSNPN and CDR2 is SVGIG (reference sequence). CDR3 region: CAWLAGLEAFF. The DNA for the CDR3 is TGTGCCTGGTTAGCCGGGCTTGAAGCTTTCTTT.

This clonotype was seen many times. The rearrangement joins TRBV4-3 to TRBJ1-1; D unresolved. CDR1 is LGHNA and CDR2 is YSLEER in the germline V gene. There are 17 residues in the CDR3. Between the trimmed V and J ends, which lost 0 bases and 6 bases, there was a span of 20 bases. CDR3 in amino acids: CASSQDRSPYWMAEAFF. The CDR3, as DNA: TGCGCCAGCAGCCAAGATAGGTCTCCCTATTGGATGGCTGAAGCTTTCTTT.

This clonotype has a count of ten or more. The J gene is TRBJ2-3, the V gene TRBV5-1; 10 positions match TRBD2. J gave up 3 bases and V 8 bases, and 3 bases lay outside the gene matches. Germline loops: CDR1 SGHRS, CDR2 YFSETQ. This CDR3 spans 13 amino acids. CDR3 coding DNA: TGCGCCAGTGGGACTAGCGAGACAGATACGCAGTATTTT. Protein: CASGTSETDTQYF.

The table lists this clonotype with many counts. This chain links TRBV7-2 with TRBJ1-6, with D hard to call. The V gene's germline CDR1 is SGHTA and CDR2 FQGNSA. The CDR3 loop spans 14 amino acids. With 1 base removed from V and 7 bases from J, the gap between germline ends came to 8 bases. CDR3 in amino acids: CASSLGKENSPLHF. DNA of the CDR3: TGTGCCAGCAGCTTAGGAAAGGAAAATTCACCCCTCCACTTT.

This clonotype was detected only a few times. CDR3 coding DNA: TGTGCCAGCAGTGCGGGGACTGATAGCACTGAAGCTTTCTTT. Amino acid sequence: CASSAGTDSTEAFF. The rearrangement joins TRBV9 to TRBJ1-1; perhaps TRBD1 as D (5 bases). Germline CDR1 and CDR2: SGDLS and YYNGEE. V was clipped by 5 bases and J by 4 bases, with 15 bases between them. The CDR3 has 14 amino acids. The complete variable domain, with remaining parts taken from reference TRBV9 and TRBJ1-1, reads DSGVTQTPKHLITATGQRVTLRCSPRSGDLSVYWYQQSLDQGLQFLIQYYNGEERAKGNILERFSAQQFPDLHSELNLSSLELGDSALYFCASSAGTDSTEAFFGQGTRLTVV.

This clonotype was counted a few times. An end of the junction differs from the germline gene, which may be a read error. The chain carries TRBV3-1 and TRBJ1-2, with a possible D match to TRBD1 (5 bases). Per germline, CDR1 LGHDT and CDR2 YNNKEL (reference sequence). The CDR3 length is 12 residues. CDR3 sequence reads: CASSRSLQVPQF. The CDR3 nucleotides are TGTGCCAGCAGCCGGTCTTTACAGGTTCCGCAATTC.

At least ten counts were recorded for this clonotype. The rearrangement uses TRBV7-9 and TRBJ1-1, with a weak D call TRBD1 (6 bases). Germline V CDR1 and CDR2: SEHNR, FQNEAQ (reference sequence). The CDR3 sequence is 14 residues long. Trimming left V 5 bases short and J 7 bases short, with 17 bases between. This chain's CDR3 is CASSPSGTSVEAFF. CDR3 nucleotides: TGTGCCAGCAGCCCATCCGGGACATCGGTTGAAGCTTTCTTT.

This clonotype has ten or more counts. In DNA form, the CDR3 reads TGCAGTGCTAGAGAGAGGGGCGGCCGCTGGAACACCGGGGAGCTGTTTTTT. It is translated as CSARERGGRWNTGELFF. The chain uses TRBV20-1 and TRBJ2-2; the D gene could be TRBD1 or TRBD2 (5 bases each). The ends were cut back, 0 bases at V and 1 base at J, with 15 bases in the middle. CDR1 is DFQATT and CDR2 is SNEGSKA in the germline V gene (reference sequence). The CDR3 is made up of 17 amino acids.

This clonotype was seen many times. The chain recombines TRBV7-8 with TRBJ2-3; tentative D call: TRBD2 (6 bases). Between the trimmed V and J ends, which lost 0 bases and 4 bases, there was a span of 11 bases. The CDR3 runs to 15 residues. Looked up from germline, CDR1 is SGHVS and CDR2 is FQNEAQ. CDR3 in amino acids: CASSLARGGADTQYF. The CDR3 nucleotides are TGTGCCAGCAGCTTAGCGAGGGGAGGCGCAGATACGCAGTATTTT.

At least ten counts were recorded for this clonotype. The genes are TRBV28 and TRBJ2-7, with 7 bases lining up with TRBD1. The CDR3 is 15 residues long. The J segment lost 1 base and the V segment lost 8 bases, leaving 11 bases of the junction unmatched. The germline V gene has CDR1 MDHEN and CDR2 SYDVKM. CDR3 coding DNA: TGTGCCAGCGGCTCCGGGACAGTATATTCCTACGAGCAGTACTTC. Protein product: CASGSGTVYSYEQYF.

The sample holds many counts of this clonotype. The rearrangement joins TRBV9 to TRBJ1-3, with D perhaps matching TRBD1 (6 bases). The V gene's germline CDR1 is SGDLS and CDR2 YYNGEE. The germline V and J ends were trimmed by 3 bases and 2 bases, with 9 bases remaining between them. The CDR3 covers 14 residues. The CDR3 DNA sequence: TGTGCCAGCAGCGCGGACAGTGCTGGAAACACCATATATTTT. It yields the protein CASSADSAGNTIYF. The full variable domain, in which reference TRBV9 and TRBJ1-3 provide the parts outside the CDR3, is DSGVTQTPKHLITATGQRVTLRCSPRSGDLSVYWYQQSLDQGLQFLIQYYNGEERAKGNILERFSAQQFPDLHSELNLSSLELGDSALYFCASSADSAGNTIYFGEGSWLTVV.

At least ten counts were recorded for this clonotype. CDR3 amino acids: CASSLADAPGYTF. The CDR3 DNA reads TGTGCCAGCAGCTTGGCGGACGCTCCTGGCTACACCTTC. The chain combines TRBV5-5 with TRBJ1-2; D not resolved. The CDR3 is made up of 13 amino acids. Germline CDR1 and CDR2: SGHKS and YYEKEE (reference sequence). The V end lost 0 bases, the J end lost 7 bases, and 10 bases lay between the germline ends.

This clonotype was observed many times. The chain uses TRBV20-1 and TRBJ2-1, with a possible D match to TRBD1 (5 bases). CDR1 and CDR2 (germline): DFQATT, SNEGSKA (reference sequence). The CDR3 runs to 14 residues. Trimming stripped 7 bases from V and 4 bases from J, with 17 bases between. DNA of the CDR3: TGCAGTGTTACAGGACACTTTTTGTACAATGAGCAGTTCTTC. This gives the protein CSVTGHFLYNEQFF.

This clonotype was recorded many times. The chain is built from TRBV29-1 and TRBJ2-3; 7 positions agree with TRBD2. The germline gives CDR1 SQVTM, CDR2 ANQGSEA. With 0 bases clipped from V and 2 bases from J, the junction kept 14 bases outside the gene matches. The CDR3 loop spans 18 amino acids. The chain's CDR3 is CSVEDRWAGAILTDTQYF. The CDR3 nucleotides read TGCAGCGTTGAAGATCGCTGGGCGGGAGCCATCCTCACAGATACGCAGTATTTT.

The chain carries TRBV6-1 and TRBJ2-1; 8 nucleotides align to TRBD2. The CDR3 covers 16 residues. V lost 7 bases to trimming and J lost 7 bases; unmatched junction nucleotides: 15. Germline assignment: CDR1 MNHNS and CDR2 SASEGT. The CDR3 reads CASTGRGGGRQNEQFF. The CDR3 bases are TGTGCCAGCACCGGTCGGGGGGGGGGGCGGCAGAATGAGCAGTTCTTC.

In this sample, this clonotype turned up many times. The rearrangement uses TRBV15 and TRBJ1-1; a weak D match, TRBD1 (6 bases). The CDR3 is made up of 14 amino acids. Deletions cut 5 bases from V and 5 bases from J, with 15 bases between. Germline-derived CDR1 and CDR2 are LNHNV and YYDKDF (reference sequence). CDR3: CATSYRGERTEAFF. As DNA, the CDR3 is TGTGCCACCAGCTATAGGGGGGAGAGGACTGAAGCTTTCTTT.

This clonotype has ten or more counts. This chain uses TRBV30 with TRBJ2-7; 8 bases match TRBD1. CDR3 size: 13 residues. Germline V gene sequence: CDR1 GTSNPN, CDR2 SVGIG (reference sequence). After removal of 4 bases from V and 2 bases from J, the junction contained 4 bases not matched to a gene. The CDR3 spells CAWTGQDTYEQYF. DNA for the CDR3: TGTGCCTGGACGGGACAGGATACCTACGAGCAGTACTTC.

The chain uses TRBV7-2 and TRBJ2-2, with TRBD2 matching over 8 bases. Germline lookup yields CDR1 SGHTA and CDR2 FQGNSA. J lost 5 bases, V lost 5 bases, and 10 bases had no gene match. The CDR3 totals 16 residues. The CDR3 protein is CASSIGTSLGTGELFF. DNA of the CDR3: TGTGCCAGCAGCATCGGGACTAGTTTAGGGACCGGGGAGCTGTTTTTT. The full variable domain, its missing parts supplied by reference TRBV7-2 and TRBJ2-2, is GAGVSQSPSNKVTEKGKDVELRCDPISGHTALYWYRQSLGQGLEFLIYFQGNSAPDKSGLPSDRFSAERTGGSVSTLTIQRTQQEDSAVYLCASSIGTSLGTGELFFGEGSRLTVL.

In this sample, this clonotype turned up a few times. V usage is TRBV1 and J usage is TRBJ2-3; whether TRBD1, the table's D call, matches the DNA was not checked. TRBV1 is designated a pseudogene. This CDR3 is 11 amino acids long. For the CDR3, the DNA is TGCACCAGCAGCCAAGAAGCGGGGGGCTATTTT. Protein: CTSSQEAGGYF.